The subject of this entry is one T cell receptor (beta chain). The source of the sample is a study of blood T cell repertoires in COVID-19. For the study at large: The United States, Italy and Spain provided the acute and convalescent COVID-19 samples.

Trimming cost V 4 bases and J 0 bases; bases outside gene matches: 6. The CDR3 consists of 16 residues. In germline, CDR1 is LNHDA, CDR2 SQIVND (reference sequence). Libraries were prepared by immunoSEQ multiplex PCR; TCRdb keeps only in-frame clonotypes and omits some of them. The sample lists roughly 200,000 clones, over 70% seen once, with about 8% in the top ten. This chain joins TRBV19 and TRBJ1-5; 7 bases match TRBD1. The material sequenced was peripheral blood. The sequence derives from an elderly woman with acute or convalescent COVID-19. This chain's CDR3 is CASSTTGDHSNQPQHF. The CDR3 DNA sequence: TGTGCCAGTAGTACAACAGGGGATCATAGCAATCAGCCCCAGCATTTT. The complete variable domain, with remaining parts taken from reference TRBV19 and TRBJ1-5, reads DGGITQSPKYLFRKEGQNVTLSCEQNLNHDAMYWYRQDPGQGLRLIYYSQIVNDFQKGDIAEGYSVSREKKESFPLTVTSAQKNPTAFYLCASSTTGDHSNQPQHFGDGTRLSIL.